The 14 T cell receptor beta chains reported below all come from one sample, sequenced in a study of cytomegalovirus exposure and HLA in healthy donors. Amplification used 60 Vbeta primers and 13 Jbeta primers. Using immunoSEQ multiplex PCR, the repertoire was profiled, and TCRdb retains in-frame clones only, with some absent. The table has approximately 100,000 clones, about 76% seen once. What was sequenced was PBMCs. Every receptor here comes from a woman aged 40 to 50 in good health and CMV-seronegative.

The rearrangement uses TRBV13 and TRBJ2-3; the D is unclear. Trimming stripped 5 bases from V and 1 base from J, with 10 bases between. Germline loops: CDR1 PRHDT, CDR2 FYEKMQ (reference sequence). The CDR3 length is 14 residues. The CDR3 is CASSARIGTDTQYF. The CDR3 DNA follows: TGTGCCAGCAGCGCCAGGATTGGCACAGATACGCAGTATTTT.

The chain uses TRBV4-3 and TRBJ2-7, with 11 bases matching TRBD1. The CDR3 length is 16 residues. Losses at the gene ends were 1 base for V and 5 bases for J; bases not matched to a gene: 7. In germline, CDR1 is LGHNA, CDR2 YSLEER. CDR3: CASSQAWTGGPDEQYF. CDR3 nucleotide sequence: TGCGCCAGCAGCCAAGCTTGGACAGGGGGCCCAGACGAGCAGTACTTC.

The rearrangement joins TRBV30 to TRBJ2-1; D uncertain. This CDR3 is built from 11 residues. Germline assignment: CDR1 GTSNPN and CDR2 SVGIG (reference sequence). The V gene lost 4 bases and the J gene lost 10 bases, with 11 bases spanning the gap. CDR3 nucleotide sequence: TGTGCCTGGATGGCTAGTGCCGAGCAGTTCTTC. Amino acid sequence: CAWMASAEQFF.

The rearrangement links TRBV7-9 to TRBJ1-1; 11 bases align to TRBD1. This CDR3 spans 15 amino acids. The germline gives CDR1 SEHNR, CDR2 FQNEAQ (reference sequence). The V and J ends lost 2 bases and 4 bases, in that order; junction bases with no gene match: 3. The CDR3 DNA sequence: TGTGCCAGCAGCTTACTGGGACAGGGGGGCACTGAAGCTTTCTTT. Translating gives CASSLLGQGGTEAFF.

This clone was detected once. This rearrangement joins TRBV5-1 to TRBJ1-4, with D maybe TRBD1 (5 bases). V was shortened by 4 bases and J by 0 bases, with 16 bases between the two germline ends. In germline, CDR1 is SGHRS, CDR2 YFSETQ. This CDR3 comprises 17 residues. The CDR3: CASSPKWPRATNEKLFF. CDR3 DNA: TGCGCCAGCAGCCCTAAGTGGCCCAGGGCAACTAATGAAAAACTGTTTTTT.

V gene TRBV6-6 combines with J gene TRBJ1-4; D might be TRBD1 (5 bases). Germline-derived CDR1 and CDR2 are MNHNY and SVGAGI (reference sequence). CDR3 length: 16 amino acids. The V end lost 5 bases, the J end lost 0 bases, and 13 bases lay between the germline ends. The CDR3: CASSTGGATTNEKLFF. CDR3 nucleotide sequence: TGTGCCAGCAGTACCGGCGGGGCCACAACTAATGAAAAACTGTTTTTT.

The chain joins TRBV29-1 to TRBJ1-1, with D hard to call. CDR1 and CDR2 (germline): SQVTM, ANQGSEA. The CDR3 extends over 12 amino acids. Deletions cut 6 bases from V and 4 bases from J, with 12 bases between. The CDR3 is CSVQSYTTEAFF. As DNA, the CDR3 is TGCAGCGTCCAGTCTTATACCACTGAAGCTTTCTTT. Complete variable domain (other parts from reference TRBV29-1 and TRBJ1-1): SAVISQKPSRDICQRGTSLTIQCQVDSQVTMMFWYRQQPGQSLTLIATANQGSEATYESGFVIDKFPISRPNLTFSTLTVSNMSPEDSSIYLCSVQSYTTEAFFGQGTRLTVV.

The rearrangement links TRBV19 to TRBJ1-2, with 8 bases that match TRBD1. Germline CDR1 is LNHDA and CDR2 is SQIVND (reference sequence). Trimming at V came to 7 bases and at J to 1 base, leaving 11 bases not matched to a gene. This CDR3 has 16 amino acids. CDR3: CASKGGTGVLNYGYTF. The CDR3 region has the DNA TGTGCCAGTAAGGGGGGGACAGGCGTCCTTAACTATGGCTACACCTTC.

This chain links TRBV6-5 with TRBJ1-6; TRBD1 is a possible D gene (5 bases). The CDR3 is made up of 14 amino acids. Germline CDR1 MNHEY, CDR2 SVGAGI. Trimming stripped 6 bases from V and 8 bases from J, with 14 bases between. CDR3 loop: CASRRPGRDSPLHF. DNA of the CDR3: TGTGCCAGCAGAAGACCAGGGCGCGATTCACCCCTCCACTTT.

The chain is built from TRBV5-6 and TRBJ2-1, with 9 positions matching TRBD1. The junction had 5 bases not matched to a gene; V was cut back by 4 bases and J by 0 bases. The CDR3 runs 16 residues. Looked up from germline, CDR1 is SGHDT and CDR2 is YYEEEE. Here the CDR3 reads CASSKTGGLSYNEQFF. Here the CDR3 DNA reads TGTGCCAGCAGCAAAACAGGGGGCCTCTCCTACAATGAGCAGTTCTTC.

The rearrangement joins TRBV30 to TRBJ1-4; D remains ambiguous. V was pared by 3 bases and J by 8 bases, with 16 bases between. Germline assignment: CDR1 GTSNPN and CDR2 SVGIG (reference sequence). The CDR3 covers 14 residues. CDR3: CAWRRRVRDEKLFF. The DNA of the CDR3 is TGTGCCTGGAGGAGGAGGGTCAGAGACGAAAAACTGTTTTTT. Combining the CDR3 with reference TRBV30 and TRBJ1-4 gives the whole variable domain SQTIHQWPATLVQPVGSPLSLECTVEGTSNPNLYWYRQAAGRGLQLLFYSVGIGQISSEVPQNLSASRPQDRQFILSSKKLLLSDSGFYLCAWRRRVRDEKLFFGSGTQLSVL.

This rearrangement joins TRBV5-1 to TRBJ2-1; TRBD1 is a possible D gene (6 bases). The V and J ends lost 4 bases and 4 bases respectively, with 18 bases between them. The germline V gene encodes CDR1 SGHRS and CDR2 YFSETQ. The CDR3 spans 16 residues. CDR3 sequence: CASSPGTSLGYNEQFF. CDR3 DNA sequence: TGCGCCAGCAGCCCTGGGACATCCCTAGGGTACAATGAGCAGTTCTTC.

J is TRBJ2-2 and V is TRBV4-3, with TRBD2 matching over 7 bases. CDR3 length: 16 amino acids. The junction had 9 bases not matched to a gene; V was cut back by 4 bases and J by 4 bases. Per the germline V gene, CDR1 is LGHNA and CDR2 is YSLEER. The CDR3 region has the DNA TGCGCCAGCAGCCTCGGGGGAGGGGCCCTCACCGGGGAGCTGTTTTTT. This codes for CASSLGGGALTGELFF.

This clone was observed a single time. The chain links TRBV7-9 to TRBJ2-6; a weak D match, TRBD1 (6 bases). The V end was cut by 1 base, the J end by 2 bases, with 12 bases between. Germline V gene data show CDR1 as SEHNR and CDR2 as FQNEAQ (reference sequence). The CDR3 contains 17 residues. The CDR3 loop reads CASSLEGGSTGANVLTF. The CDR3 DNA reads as TGTGCCAGCAGCTTAGAAGGGGGTTCTACTGGGGCCAACGTCCTGACTTTC.